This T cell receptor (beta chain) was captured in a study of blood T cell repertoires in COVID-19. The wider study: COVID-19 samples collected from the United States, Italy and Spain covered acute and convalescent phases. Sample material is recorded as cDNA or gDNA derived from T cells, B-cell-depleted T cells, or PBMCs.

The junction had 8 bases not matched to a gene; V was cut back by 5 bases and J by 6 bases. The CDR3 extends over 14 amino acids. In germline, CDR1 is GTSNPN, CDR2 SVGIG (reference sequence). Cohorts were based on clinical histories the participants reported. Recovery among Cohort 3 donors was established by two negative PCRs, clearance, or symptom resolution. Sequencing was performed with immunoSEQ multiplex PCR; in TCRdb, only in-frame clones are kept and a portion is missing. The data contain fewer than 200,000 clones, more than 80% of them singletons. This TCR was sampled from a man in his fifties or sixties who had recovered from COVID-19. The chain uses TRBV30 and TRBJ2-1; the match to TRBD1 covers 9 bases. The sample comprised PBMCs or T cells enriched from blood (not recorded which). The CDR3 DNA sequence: TGTGCCTGGGACGGGACAGGGAGGGCCAATGAGCAGTTCTTC. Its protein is CAWDGTGRANEQFF. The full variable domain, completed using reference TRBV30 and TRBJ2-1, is SQTIHQWPATLVQPVGSPLSLECTVEGTSNPNLYWYRQAAGRGLQLLFYSVGIGQISSEVPQNLSASRPQDRQFILSSKKLLLSDSGFYLCAWDGTGRANEQFFGPGTRLTVL.